This T cell receptor (beta chain) was found in a study of T cell responses to AZD1222 COVID-19 vaccine. Repertoires were generated with immunoSEQ multiplex PCR, while TCRdb's copy carries only in-frame clones and drops some. The sample yields around 130,000 clones, approximately 90% seen once. Germline CDR1 reads LNHDA; CDR2 reads SQIVND (reference sequence). Between the trimmed V and J ends, which lost 5 bases and 5 bases, there was a span of 10 bases. CDR3 size: 13 residues. In regard to this clone: Its antigen is not identified.

General study points: Among vaccine-associated CD4 TCRs, coverage spanned spike, with dominance at 160-218 and 743-854. Donors were mostly white British, more females; clonal diversity possibly underestimated. Recipients of two AZD1222 doses showed rising Spike-specific TCR breadth and depth.

The V call is TRBV19, the J call TRBJ1-5; D remains unclear. The clonotype originates from an adult who received the AZD1222 COVID-19 vaccine. The sequencing used peripheral blood, collected 28 days after the second AZD1222 dose. The CDR3 spells CASSSLPYQPQHF. DNA of the CDR3: TGTGCCAGTAGTTCCCTACCTTATCAGCCCCAGCATTTT.